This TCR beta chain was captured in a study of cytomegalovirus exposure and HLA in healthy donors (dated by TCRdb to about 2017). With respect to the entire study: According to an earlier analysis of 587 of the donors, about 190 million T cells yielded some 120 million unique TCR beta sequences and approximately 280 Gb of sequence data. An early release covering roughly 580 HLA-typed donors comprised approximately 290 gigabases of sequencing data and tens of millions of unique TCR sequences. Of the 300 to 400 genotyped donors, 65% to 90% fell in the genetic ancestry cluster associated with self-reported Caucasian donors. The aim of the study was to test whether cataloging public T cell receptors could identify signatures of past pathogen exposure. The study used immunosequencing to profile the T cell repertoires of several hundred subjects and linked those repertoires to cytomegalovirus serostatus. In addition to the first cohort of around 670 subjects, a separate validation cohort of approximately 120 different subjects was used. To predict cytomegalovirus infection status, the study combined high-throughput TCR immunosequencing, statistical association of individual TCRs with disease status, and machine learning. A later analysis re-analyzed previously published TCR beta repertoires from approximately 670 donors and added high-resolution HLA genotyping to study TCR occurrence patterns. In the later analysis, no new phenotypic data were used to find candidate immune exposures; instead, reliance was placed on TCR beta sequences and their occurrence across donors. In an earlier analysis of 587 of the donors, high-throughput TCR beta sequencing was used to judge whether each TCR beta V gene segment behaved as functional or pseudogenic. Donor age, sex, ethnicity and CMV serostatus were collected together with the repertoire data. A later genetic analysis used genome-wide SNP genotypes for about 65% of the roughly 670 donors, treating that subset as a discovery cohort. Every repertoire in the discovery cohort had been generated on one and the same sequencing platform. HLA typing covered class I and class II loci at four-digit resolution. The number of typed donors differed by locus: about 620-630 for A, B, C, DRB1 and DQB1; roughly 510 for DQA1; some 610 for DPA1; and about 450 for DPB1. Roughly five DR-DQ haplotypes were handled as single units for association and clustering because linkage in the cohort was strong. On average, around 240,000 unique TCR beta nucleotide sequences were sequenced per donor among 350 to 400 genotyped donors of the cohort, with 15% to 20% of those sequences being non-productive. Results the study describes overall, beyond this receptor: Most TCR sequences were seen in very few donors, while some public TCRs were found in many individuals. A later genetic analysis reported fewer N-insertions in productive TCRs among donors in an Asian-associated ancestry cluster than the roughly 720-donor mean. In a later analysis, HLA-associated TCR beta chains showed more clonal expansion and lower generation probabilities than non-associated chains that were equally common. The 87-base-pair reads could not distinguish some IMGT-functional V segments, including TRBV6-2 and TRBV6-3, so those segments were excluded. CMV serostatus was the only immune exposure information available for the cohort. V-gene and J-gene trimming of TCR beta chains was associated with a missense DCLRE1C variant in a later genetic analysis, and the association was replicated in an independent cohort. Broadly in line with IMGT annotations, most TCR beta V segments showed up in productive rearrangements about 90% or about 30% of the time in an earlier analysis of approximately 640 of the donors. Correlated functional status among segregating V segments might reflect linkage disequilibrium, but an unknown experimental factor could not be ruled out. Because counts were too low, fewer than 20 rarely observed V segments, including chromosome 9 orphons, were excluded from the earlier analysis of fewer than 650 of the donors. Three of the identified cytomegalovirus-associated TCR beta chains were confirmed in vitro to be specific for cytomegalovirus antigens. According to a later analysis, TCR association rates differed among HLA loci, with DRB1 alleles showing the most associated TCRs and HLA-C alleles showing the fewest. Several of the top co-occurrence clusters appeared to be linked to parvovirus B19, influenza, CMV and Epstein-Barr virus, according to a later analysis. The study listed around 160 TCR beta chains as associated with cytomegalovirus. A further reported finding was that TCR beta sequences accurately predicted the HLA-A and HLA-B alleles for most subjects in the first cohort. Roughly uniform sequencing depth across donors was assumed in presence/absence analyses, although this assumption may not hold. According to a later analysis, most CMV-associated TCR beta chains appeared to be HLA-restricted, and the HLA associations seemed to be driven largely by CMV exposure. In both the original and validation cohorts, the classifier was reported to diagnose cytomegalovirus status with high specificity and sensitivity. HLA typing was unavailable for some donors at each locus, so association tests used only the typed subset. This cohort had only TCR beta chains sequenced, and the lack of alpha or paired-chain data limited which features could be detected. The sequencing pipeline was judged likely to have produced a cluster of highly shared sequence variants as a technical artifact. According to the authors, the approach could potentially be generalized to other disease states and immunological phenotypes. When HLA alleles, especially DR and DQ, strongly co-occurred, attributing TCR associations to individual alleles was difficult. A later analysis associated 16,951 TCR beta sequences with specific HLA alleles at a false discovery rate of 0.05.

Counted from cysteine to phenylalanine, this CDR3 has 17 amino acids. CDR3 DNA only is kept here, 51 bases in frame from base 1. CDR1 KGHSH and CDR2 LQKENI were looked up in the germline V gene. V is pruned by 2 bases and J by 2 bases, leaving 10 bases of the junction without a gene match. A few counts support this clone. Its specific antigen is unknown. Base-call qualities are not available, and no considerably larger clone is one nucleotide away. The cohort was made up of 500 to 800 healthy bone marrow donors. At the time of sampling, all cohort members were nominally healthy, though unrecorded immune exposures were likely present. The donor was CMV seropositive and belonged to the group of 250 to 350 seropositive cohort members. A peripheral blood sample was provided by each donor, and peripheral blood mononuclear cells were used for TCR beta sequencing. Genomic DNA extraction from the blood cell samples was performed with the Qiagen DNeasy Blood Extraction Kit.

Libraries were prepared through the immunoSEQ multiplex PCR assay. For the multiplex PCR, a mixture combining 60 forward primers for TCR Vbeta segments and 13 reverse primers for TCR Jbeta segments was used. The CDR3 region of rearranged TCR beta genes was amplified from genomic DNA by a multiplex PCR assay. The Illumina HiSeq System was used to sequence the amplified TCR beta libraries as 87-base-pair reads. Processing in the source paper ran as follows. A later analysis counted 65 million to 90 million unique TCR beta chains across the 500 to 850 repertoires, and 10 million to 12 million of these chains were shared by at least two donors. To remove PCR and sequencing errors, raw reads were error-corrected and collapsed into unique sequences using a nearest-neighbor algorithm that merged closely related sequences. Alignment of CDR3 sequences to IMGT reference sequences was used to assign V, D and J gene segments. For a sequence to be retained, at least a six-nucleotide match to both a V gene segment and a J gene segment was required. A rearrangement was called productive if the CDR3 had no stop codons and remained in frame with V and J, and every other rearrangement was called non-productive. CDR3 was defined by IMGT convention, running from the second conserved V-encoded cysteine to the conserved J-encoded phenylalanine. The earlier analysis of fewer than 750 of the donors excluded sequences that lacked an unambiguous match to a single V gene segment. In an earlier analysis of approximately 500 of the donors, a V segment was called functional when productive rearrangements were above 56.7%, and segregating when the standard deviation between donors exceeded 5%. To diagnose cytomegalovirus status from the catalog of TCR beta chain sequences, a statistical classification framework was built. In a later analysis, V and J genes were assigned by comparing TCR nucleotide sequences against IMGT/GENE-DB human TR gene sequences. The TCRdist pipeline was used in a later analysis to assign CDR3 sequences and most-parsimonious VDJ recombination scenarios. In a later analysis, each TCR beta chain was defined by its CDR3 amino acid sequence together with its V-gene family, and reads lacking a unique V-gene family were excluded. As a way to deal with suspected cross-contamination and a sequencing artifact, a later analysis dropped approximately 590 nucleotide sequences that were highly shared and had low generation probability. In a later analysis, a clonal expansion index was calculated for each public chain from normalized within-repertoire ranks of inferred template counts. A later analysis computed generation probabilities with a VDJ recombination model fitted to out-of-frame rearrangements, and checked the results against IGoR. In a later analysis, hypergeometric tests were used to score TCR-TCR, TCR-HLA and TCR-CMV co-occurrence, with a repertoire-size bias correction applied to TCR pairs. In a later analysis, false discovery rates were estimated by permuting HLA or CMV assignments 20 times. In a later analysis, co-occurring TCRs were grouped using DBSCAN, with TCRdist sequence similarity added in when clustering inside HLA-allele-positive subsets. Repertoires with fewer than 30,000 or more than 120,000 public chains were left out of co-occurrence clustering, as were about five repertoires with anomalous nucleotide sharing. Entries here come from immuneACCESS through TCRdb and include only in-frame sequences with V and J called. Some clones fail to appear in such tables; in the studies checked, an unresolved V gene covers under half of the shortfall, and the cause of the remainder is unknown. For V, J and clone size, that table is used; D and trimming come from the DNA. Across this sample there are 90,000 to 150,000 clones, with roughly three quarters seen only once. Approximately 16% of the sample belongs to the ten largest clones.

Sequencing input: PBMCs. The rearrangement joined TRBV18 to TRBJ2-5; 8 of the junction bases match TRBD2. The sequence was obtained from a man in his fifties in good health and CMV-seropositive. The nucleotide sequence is TGTGCCAGCTCACCATTTAAAGCGGGGGTTAGTCAAGAGACCCAGTACTTC. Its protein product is CASSPFKAGVSQETQYF. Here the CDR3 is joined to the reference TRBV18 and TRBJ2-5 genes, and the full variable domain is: NAGVMQNPRHLVRRRGQEARLRCSPMKGHSHVYWYRQLPEEGLKFMVYLQKENIIDESGMPKERFSAEFPKEGPSILRIQQVVRGDSAAYFCASSPFKAGVSQETQYFGPGTRLLVL.